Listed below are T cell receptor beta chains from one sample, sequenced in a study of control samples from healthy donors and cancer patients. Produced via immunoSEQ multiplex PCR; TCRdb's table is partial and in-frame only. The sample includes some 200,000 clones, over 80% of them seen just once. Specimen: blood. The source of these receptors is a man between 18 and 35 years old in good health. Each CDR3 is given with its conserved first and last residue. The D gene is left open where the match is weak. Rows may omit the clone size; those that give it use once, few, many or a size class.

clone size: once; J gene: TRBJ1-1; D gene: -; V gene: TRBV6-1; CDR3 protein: CASSEFVTSGTEAFF; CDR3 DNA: TGTGCCAGCAGTGAATTTGTGACCTCGGGCACTGAAGCTTTCTTT
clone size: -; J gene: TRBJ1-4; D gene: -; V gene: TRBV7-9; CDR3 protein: CASSFAGSEKLFF; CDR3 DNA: TGTGCCAGCAGCTTCGCAGGGAGTGAAAAACTGTTTTTT
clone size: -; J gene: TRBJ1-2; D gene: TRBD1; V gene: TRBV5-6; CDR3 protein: CASSPDRGANYGYTF; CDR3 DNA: TGTGCCAGCAGTCCAGACAGGGGGGCCAACTATGGCTACACCTTC
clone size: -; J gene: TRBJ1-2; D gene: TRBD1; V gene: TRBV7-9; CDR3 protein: CASSPTGNYGYTF; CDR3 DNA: TGTGCCAGCAGCCCGACAGGGAACTATGGCTACACCTTC
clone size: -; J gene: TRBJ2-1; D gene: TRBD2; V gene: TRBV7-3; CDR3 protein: CASSFSSSGYNEQFF; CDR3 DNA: TGTGCCAGCAGCTTTAGCTCTAGCGGCTACAATGAGCAGTTCTTC
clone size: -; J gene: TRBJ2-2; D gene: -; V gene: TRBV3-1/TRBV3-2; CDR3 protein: CASSQGGITGELFF; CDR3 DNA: TGTGCCAGCAGCCAAGGAGGGATCACCGGGGAGCTGTTTTTT
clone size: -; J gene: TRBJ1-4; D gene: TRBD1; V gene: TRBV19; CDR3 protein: CASSTPTGGFEKLFF; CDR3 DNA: TGTGCCAGTAGTACCCCGACAGGGGGCTTTGAAAAACTGTTTTTT
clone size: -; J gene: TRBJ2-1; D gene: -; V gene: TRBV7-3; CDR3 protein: CASSEGHYNEQFF; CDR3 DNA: TGTGCCAGCAGCGAGGGGCACTACAATGAGCAGTTCTTC
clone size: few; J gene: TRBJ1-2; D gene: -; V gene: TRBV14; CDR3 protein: CASSLRWRDYYGYTF; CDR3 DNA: TGTGCCAGCAGCCTCCGTTGGCGTGACTACTATGGCTACACCTTC
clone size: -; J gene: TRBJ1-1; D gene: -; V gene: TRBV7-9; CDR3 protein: CASSNWSLNTEAFF; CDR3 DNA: TGTGCCAGCAGCAACTGGTCCCTGAACACTGAAGCTTTCTTT
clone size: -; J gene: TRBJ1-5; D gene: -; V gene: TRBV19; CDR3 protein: CASRSGRSNQPQHF; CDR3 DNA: TGTGCCAGTAGATCTGGACGTTCCAATCAGCCCCAGCATTTT
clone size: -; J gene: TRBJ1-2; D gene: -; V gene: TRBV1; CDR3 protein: CTSSQENTRNYGYTF; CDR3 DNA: TGCACCAGCAGCCAGGAAAATACGAGAAACTATGGCTACACCTTC
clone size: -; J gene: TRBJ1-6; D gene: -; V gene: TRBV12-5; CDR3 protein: CASGLVPSSPLHF; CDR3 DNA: TGTGCTAGTGGTTTGGTACCGAGTTCACCCCTCCACTTT
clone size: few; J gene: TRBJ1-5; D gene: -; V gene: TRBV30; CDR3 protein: CAWSVGRDQPQHF; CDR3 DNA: TGTGCCTGGAGTGTCGGCAGGGATCAGCCCCAGCATTTT
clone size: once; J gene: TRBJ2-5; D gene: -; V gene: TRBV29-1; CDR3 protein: CSVEKGRETQYF; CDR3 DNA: TGCAGCGTTGAAAAGGGGAGAGAGACCCAGTACTTC
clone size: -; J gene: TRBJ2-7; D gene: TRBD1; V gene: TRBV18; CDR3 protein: CASSGQGYDEQYF; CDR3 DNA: TGTGCCAGCTCCGGACAGGGTTACGACGAGCAGTACTTC
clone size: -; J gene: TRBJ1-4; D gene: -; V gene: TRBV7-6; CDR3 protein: CASSEAQGTNEKLFF; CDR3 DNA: TGTGCCAGCAGCGAAGCGCAGGGAACTAATGAAAAACTGTTTTTT
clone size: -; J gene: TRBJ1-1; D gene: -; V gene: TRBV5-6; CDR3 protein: CASSLWKGPLTEAFF; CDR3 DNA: TGTGCCAGCAGCTTGTGGAAAGGACCGCTAACTGAAGCTTTCTTT
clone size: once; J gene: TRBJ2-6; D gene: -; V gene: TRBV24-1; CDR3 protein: CATSDGPGANVLTF; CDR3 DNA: TGTGCCACCAGTGACGGCCCTGGGGCCAACGTCCTGACTTTC
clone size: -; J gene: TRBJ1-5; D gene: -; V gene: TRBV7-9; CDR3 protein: CASSQDSQPQHF; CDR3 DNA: TGTGCCAGCAGCCAAGACAGTCAGCCCCAGCATTTT
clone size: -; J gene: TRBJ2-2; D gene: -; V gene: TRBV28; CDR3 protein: CASSLSGFGGELFF; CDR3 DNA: TGTGCCAGCAGTTTATCGGGGTTTGGCGGGGAGCTGTTTTTT
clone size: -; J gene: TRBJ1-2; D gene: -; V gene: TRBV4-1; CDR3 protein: CASSQGGGGDYGYTF; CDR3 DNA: TGCGCCAGCAGCCAAGGAGGGGGGGGTGACTATGGCTACACCTTC
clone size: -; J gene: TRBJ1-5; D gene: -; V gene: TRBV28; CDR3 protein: CASGLRGEDQPQHF; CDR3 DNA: TGTGCCAGCGGACTCCGGGGCGAGGATCAGCCCCAGCATTTT